One sample yielded the 31 T cell receptor beta chains listed below, sequenced in a study of vaccination and CD4 T cells after COVID-19. With the Oncomine TCR Beta short-read assay, DNA from cultured CD4+ T cells was sequenced. Genomic DNA was isolated from CD4+ T cells that had been cultured. One entry per CDR3 protein results from TCRdb running MiXCR on the PCR reads. The sample yields roughly 10,000 distinct CDR3 sequences, around 32% seen once. Described treatment: roughly 10-day PBMC culture with coronavirus spike peptide pools or control peptides (ViraFEST assay). Researchers collected the unexposed donor's CD4+ T cells before the COVID-19 pandemic (2011-2018). These TCRs' antigens remain unknown. The sequenced material came from CD4+ T cells from blood, cultured in vitro. These receptors all come from a human donor in good health.

In its sample, this clonotype was seen a few times. The chain has TRBV28 and TRBJ1-2; 7 bases align to TRBD1. In germline, CDR1 is MDHEN, CDR2 SYDVKM. The V and J ends lost 5 bases and 6 bases, in that order; junction bases with no gene match: 9. The CDR3 extends over 14 amino acids. CDR3 coding DNA: TGTGCCAGCAGTCTCATACAGGGGAGTCATGGCTACACCTTC. This gives the protein CASSLIQGSHGYTF.

A few counts support this clonotype. The V and J genes are TRBV7-2 and TRBJ2-3; tentatively, D is TRBD1 or TRBD2 (5 bases each). From germline, CDR1 is SGHTA and CDR2 FQGNSA. The CDR3 runs 15 residues. The V and J ends lost 10 bases and 0 bases respectively, with 17 bases between them. CDR3 nucleotides: TGTGCCATCAAAGAGGGGAGTAGGAGCACAGATACGCAGTATTTT. It is translated as CAIKEGSRSTDTQYF.

The V and J genes are TRBV20-1 and TRBJ2-7; D call uncertain. Germline loops: CDR1 DFQATT, CDR2 SNEGSKA (reference sequence). The CDR3 covers 13 residues. With 3 bases removed from V and 0 bases from J, the gap between germline ends came to 9 bases. The CDR3 DNA is TGCAGTGCTAGTCCCCTATTCTCCTACGAGCAGTACTTC. Protein sequence: CSASPLFSYEQYF.

This chain uses TRBV7-6 with TRBJ2-1; possible D gene TRBD1, 6 bases. The J call is in doubt because the DNA end fits TRBJ2-7 better. The CDR3 consists of 13 residues. The germline V gene encodes CDR1 SGHVS and CDR2 FNYEAQ. CDR3 in DNA: TGTGCCAGCAGCTTAGCCCAGGGGAACGAGCAGTACTTC. Amino acid sequence: CASSLAQGNEQYF.

The rearrangement links TRBV24-1 to TRBJ2-3; the match to TRBD2 covers 14 bases. The CDR3 spans 15 residues. After removal of 4 bases from V and 7 bases from J, the junction contained 3 bases not matched to a gene. CDR1 is KGHDR and CDR2 is SFDVKD in the germline V gene. CDR3 in DNA: TGTGCCACCAGTGAGAGGACTAGCGGGAGGAATACGCAGTATTTT. Encoded protein: CATSERTSGRNTQYF.

The J gene is TRBJ1-2, the V gene TRBV5-5; D uncertain. Germline V gives CDR1 SGHKS, CDR2 YYEKEE (reference sequence). This CDR3 is built from 13 residues. Trimming left V 1 base short and J 2 bases short, with 6 bases between. The CDR3 is CASSLLGNYGYTF. The CDR3 DNA is TGTGCCAGCAGCTTGCTGGGGAACTATGGCTACACCTTC.

The chain recombines TRBV20-1 with TRBJ2-1; tentative D call: TRBD1 (5 bases). This CDR3 contains 19 residues. Germline CDR1 is DFQATT and CDR2 is SNEGSKA (reference sequence). Trimming pared 0 bases from V and 3 bases from J, leaving 24 bases between. Here the CDR3 reads CSARDLGRIFGADYNEQFF. The CDR3 bases are TGCAGTGCTAGAGATCTGGGCCGAATTTTTGGGGCAGACTACAATGAGCAGTTCTTC.

This clonotype was seen more than once but under ten times. The chain uses TRBV7-6 and TRBJ2-2; TRBD1 is a possible D gene (6 bases). Trimming removed 4 bases at V and 11 bases at J, with 14 bases between. CDR1 and CDR2 from the germline V gene are SGHVS and FNYEAQ. The CDR3 is 13 residues long. The CDR3 is CASSSAGTLELFF. CDR3 DNA: TGTGCCAGCAGCTCCGCCGGGACACTAGAGCTGTTTTTT.

The J gene is TRBJ1-1, the V gene TRBV6-1; TRBD1 is a possible D gene (5 bases). This CDR3 spans 14 amino acids. The V end was cut by 1 base, the J end by 4 bases, with 10 bases between. CDR1 MNHNS and CDR2 SASEGT come from the germline V gene. Written as DNA, the CDR3 is TGTGCCAGCAGTGAAGGCTCCGGGGCCACTGAAGCTTTCTTT. Translated: CASSEGSGATEAFF.

The genes are TRBV6-1 and TRBJ1-2; maybe TRBD1 (6 bases). V was clipped by 8 bases and J by 4 bases, with 14 bases between them. The CDR3 spans 13 residues. Germline CDR1 reads MNHNS; CDR2 reads SASEGT. The CDR3 reads CASAQGKGYGYTF. CDR3 coding DNA: TGTGCCAGCGCCCAGGGGAAGGGCTATGGCTACACCTTC.

The V call is TRBV19, the J call TRBJ1-1; TRBD1 is a possible D gene (5 bases). There are 14 residues in the CDR3. CDR1 and CDR2 (germline): LNHDA, SQIVND (reference sequence). V was trimmed by 6 bases and J by 4 bases, leaving 15 bases between them. CDR3: CASRAPGTGTEAFF. The DNA of the CDR3 is TGTGCCAGTAGGGCCCCCGGGACTGGCACTGAAGCTTTCTTT.

The chain couples TRBV20-1 to TRBJ1-1, with 8 positions matching TRBD1. This CDR3 spans 15 amino acids. V dropped 3 bases and J dropped 7; count of bases not matched to a gene: 13. The V gene's germline CDR1 is DFQATT and CDR2 SNEGSKA (reference sequence). CDR3 sequence reads: CSASGAGQGKDEAFF. The CDR3 region has the DNA TGCAGTGCTAGTGGGGCCGGACAGGGAAAGGATGAAGCTTTCTTT.

The chain carries TRBV6-2 or TRBV6-3 and TRBJ2-7; D is unresolved. Trimming left V 5 bases short and J 0 bases short, with 17 bases between. The germline V gene has CDR1 MNHEY and CDR2 SVGEGT. The CDR3 runs to 16 residues. The CDR3 sequence: CASSALSISISYEQYF. CDR3 nucleotide sequence: TGTGCCAGCAGTGCGCTCAGTATCTCCATCTCCTACGAGCAGTACTTC.

This clonotype came up a few times. The chain is built from TRBV20-1 and TRBJ2-7, with 11 positions matching TRBD2. The ends lost 0 bases at V and 3 bases at J; junction bases unmatched: 4. This CDR3 has 15 amino acids. CDR1 and CDR2 (germline): DFQATT, SNEGSKA (reference sequence). CDR3 protein: CSARDASGRNYEQYF. The CDR3 nucleotides read TGCAGTGCTAGAGACGCTAGCGGGAGGAACTACGAGCAGTACTTC.

This clonotype is judged medium-sized. The chain joins TRBV21-1 to TRBJ1-1. TRBV21-1 is annotated as a pseudogene. The CDR3 totals 14 residues. The CDR3 region has the DNA TGTGCCAGCAGCAAAGCAATACGGGCCCCTGAAGCTTTCTTT. This codes for CASSKAIRAPEAFF.

V is TRBV6-1 and J is TRBJ1-4; D is possibly TRBD1 (6 bases). The CDR3 is 16 residues long. The germline gives CDR1 MNHNS, CDR2 SASEGT. The ends were cut back, 6 bases at V and 7 bases at J, with 21 bases in the middle. The CDR3 nucleotides are TGTGCCAGCAGGGAAATGGGGGGGGGCTGGGGTGAAAAACTGTTTTTT. Its protein product is CASREMGGGWGEKLFF.

This clonotype was seen a few times. The chain employs TRBV20-1 and TRBJ2-7; 7 bases match TRBD2. Germline V lookup: CDR1 DFQATT, CDR2 SNEGSKA (reference sequence). This CDR3 has 13 amino acids. The ends lost 6 bases at V and 5 bases at J; junction bases unmatched: 10. The CDR3 coding sequence is TGCAGTGCCTGGGGGGGGGAGTTCGACGAGCAGTACTTC. It is translated as CSAWGGEFDEQYF.

This clonotype was counted a few times. V usage is TRBV6-1 and J usage is TRBJ2-4; a possible D gene is TRBD2 (5 bases). Germline V CDR1 and CDR2: MNHNS, SASEGT. CDR3 size: 13 residues. V lost 6 bases and J lost 6, with 12 bases in between. CDR3 region: CASRLGRGNIQYF. CDR3 nucleotide sequence: TGTGCCAGCAGACTAGGGCGTGGAAACATTCAGTACTTC.

There are a few counts of this clonotype. The rearrangement uses TRBV19 and TRBJ1-5; TRBD1 is a possible D gene (6 bases). CDR1 and CDR2 from the germline V gene are LNHDA and SQIVND (reference sequence). V was trimmed by 6 bases and J by 4 bases, leaving 13 bases between them. CDR3 length: 14 amino acids. The CDR3 nucleotides are TGTGCCAGTAGGACAGGTTTGGGGAATCAGCCCCAGCATTTT. Translating gives CASRTGLGNQPQHF.

This clonotype was recorded a few times. The CDR3 protein is CASSYRTDTQYF. CDR3 bases: TGTGCCAGCAGCTACCGGACGGATACGCAGTATTTT. This chain uses TRBV6-2 or TRBV6-3 with TRBJ2-3; D call uncertain. The V gene lost 6 bases and the J gene lost 6 bases, with 10 bases spanning the gap. This CDR3 has 12 residues. Germline values: CDR1 MNHEY, CDR2 SVGEGT.

CDR3 coding DNA: TGTGCCAGCAGTGACGTGCTGGGAGAGACCCAGTACTTC. Residues: CASSDVLGETQYF. This chain connects TRBV2 to TRBJ2-5; D uncertain. The CDR3 runs 13 residues. V lost 3 bases, J lost 4 bases, and 9 bases lay in between. In germline, CDR1 is SNHLY, CDR2 FYNNEI.

The chain employs TRBV11-1 and TRBJ2-1; 8 nucleotides agree with TRBD1. From germline, CDR1 is SGHAT and CDR2 FQDESV (reference sequence). CDR3 length equals 13 residues. V shed 8 bases and J 10 bases; nucleotides not matched to a gene: 10. The CDR3 coding sequence is TGTGCCAGCGGAGAGGACAGGGTATTGGAGCAGTTCTTC. Translation gives CASGEDRVLEQFF.

This clonotype came up a few times. The DNA of the CDR3 is TGCAGTGCTAAGTTAGCGGGAGACTTCAACTACAATGAGCAGTTCTTC. This gives the protein CSAKLAGDFNYNEQFF. The chain joins TRBV20-1 to TRBJ2-1, with 9 bases that match TRBD2. Germline loops: CDR1 DFQATT, CDR2 SNEGSKA (reference sequence). V trimming: 4 bases; J trimming: 3 bases; junction bases outside the gene matches: 10. This CDR3 has 16 residues.

The chain is built from TRBV6-1 and TRBJ1-1; D perhaps matches TRBD1 (5 bases). This CDR3 comprises 14 residues. Germline CDR1 reads MNHNS; CDR2 reads SASEGT. The V end was cut by 5 bases, the J end by 4 bases, with 14 bases between. The CDR3 DNA reads as TGTGCCAGCAGTATCATTCAGGGTGGCACTGAAGCTTTCTTT. Protein: CASSIIQGGTEAFF.

The CDR3 loop is CASLRGQGNGYTF. CDR3 coding DNA: TGTGCCAGCCTCCGGGGACAGGGTAATGGCTACACCTTC. The rearrangement uses TRBV19 and TRBJ1-2; 9 bases are shared with TRBD1. This CDR3 region has 13 residues. The V segment lost 9 bases and the J segment 6 bases; nucleotides outside the gene matches: 8. The germline V gene has CDR1 LNHDA and CDR2 SQIVND (reference sequence).

The V call is TRBV28, the J call TRBJ1-6; D is possibly TRBD1 (5 bases). CDR3 length equals 15 residues. Germline V lookup: CDR1 MDHEN, CDR2 SYDVKM. Trimming pared 6 bases from V and 7 bases from J, leaving 16 bases between. The CDR3 sequence: CASRGEAGRNSPLHF. CDR3 nucleotide sequence: TGTGCCAGCAGGGGAGAGGCAGGGAGGAATTCACCCCTCCACTTT.

The chain carries TRBV2 and TRBJ2-3; 9 positions agree with TRBD2. After removal of 7 bases from V and 0 bases from J, the junction contained 2 bases not matched to a gene. The CDR3 is 14 amino acids. The germline CDR1 and CDR2 sequences are SNHLY and FYNNEI. The CDR3 protein is CASISGGSTDTQYF. The CDR3 DNA sequence: TGTGCCAGCATTAGCGGGGGAAGCACAGATACGCAGTATTTT.

The chain joins TRBV6-1 to TRBJ2-7; possibly TRBD1 for D (5 bases). Per germline, CDR1 MNHNS and CDR2 SASEGT. The CDR3 consists of 12 residues. Between the trimmed V and J ends, which lost 8 bases and 4 bases, there was a span of 12 bases. The CDR3 DNA reads as TGTGCCAGCGGGGCGCGGTGGTACGAGCAGTACTTC. Its translation: CASGARWYEQYF.

This chain joins TRBV20-1 and TRBJ1-1; possible D gene TRBD1, 5 bases. This CDR3 is built from 14 residues. V shed 3 bases and J shed 0 bases, with 11 bases lying between them. Germline CDR1 is DFQATT and CDR2 is SNEGSKA (reference sequence). The CDR3 DNA reads TGCAGTGCTAGGCCATGGGGGATGAACACTGAAGCTTTCTTT. Translated, it gives CSARPWGMNTEAFF.

This rearrangement joins TRBV11-2 to TRBJ1-4, with no clear D. The CDR3 length is 17 residues. Trimming left V 2 bases short and J 8 bases short, with 21 bases between. CDR1 is SGHAT and CDR2 is FQNNGV in the germline V gene. The CDR3 loop is CASSLLVWGPFEEKLFF. CDR3 DNA sequence: TGTGCCAGCAGCTTACTTGTTTGGGGTCCTTTCGAGGAAAAACTGTTTTTT.

The J gene is TRBJ2-4, the V gene TRBV28; D remains ambiguous. Germline CDR1 reads MDHEN; CDR2 reads SYDVKM. V was pared by 3 bases and J by 1 base, with 7 bases between. The CDR3 is 14 amino acids. CDR3 loop: CASSLGSAKNIQYF. CDR3 nucleotides: TGTGCCAGCAGTTTGGGCTCTGCCAAAAACATTCAGTACTTC.